This is a list of T cell receptor beta chains from one sample in a study of shared clonotypes between healthy human individuals. Sequenced by immunoSEQ multiplex PCR; TCRdb stores in-frame clones only, minus some. The sample contains about 1 million clones, 60% to 80% of which appear only once. Sequencing was carried out using memory CD4+ T cells sorted from blood. The receptor set was obtained from a man between 18 and 29 years old in good health. CDR3s include the opening cysteine and the closing phenylalanine or tryptophan. The order of the fields is V gene, D gene, CDR3 length, J gene, clone size, CDR3 DNA, CDR3 protein. The D gene is left open where the match is weak. The listing skips clone size in some rows; elsewhere it reads once, few, many or a size class.

>TRBV5-1|.|14|TRBJ2-7|.
TGCGCCAGCAGCTTGGTGTCGCCCTCCTACGAGCAGTACTTC
CASSLVSPSYEQYF
>TRBV4-3|.|15|TRBJ2-7|.
TGCGCCAGCAGCCAAGGGGTCGGGGGAACCTACGAGCAGTACTTC
CASSQGVGGTYEQYF
>TRBV6-6|TRBD2|14|TRBJ2-7|.
TGTGCCAGCAGCCTAGCGGGGGGGTCCTACGAGCAGTACTTC
CASSLAGGSYEQYF
>TRBV28|.|13|TRBJ1-2|.
TGTGCCAGCAGTTTAGGGGCCAGGGCGGGCTACACCTTC
CASSLGARAGYTF
>TRBV29-1|.|13|TRBJ2-3|.
TGCAGCGCTTCCGGGACCCCCTCAAATACGCAGTATTTT
CSASGTPSNTQYF
>TRBV6-1|.|14|TRBJ2-2|once
TGTGCCAGCAGTGCCCCGGTTTACACCGGGGAGCTGTTTTTT
CASSAPVYTGELFF
>TRBV27|.|12|TRBJ1-2|.
TGTGCCAGTAGGGGGGGAAACTATGGCTACACCTTC
CASRGGNYGYTF
>TRBV28|.|13|TRBJ2-2|.
TGTGCCAGCGATGAACAGCGGGCCGGGGAGCTGTTTTTT
CASDEQRAGELFF
>TRBV5-1|.|12|TRBJ1-2|.
TGCGCCAGCAGCTTGCCCTTCGGAGGCTACACCTTC
CASSLPFGGYTF
>TRBV7-9|.|16|TRBJ2-3|.
TGTGCCAGCTCCCCTCCCCCTGGCATGAGCACAGATACGCAGTATTTT
CASSPPPGMSTDTQYF
>TRBV5-6|TRBD1|15|TRBJ1-1|.
TGTGCCAGCAGCATGGACAGGGAGTGGGACACTGAAGCTTTCTTT
CASSMDREWDTEAFF
>TRBV6-1|.|13|TRBJ1-2|once
TGTGCCAGCAGTGGGACCCATAACTATGGCTACACCTTC
CASSGTHNYGYTF